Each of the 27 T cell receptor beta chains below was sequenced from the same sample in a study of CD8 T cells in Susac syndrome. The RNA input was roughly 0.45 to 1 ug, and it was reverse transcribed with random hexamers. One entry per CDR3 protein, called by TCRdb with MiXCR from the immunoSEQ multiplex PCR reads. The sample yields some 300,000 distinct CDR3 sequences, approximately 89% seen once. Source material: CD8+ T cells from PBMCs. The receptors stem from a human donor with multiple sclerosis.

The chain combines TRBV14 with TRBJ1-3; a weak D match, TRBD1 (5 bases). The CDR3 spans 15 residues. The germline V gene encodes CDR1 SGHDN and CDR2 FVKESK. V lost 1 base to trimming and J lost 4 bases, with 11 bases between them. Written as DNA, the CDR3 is TGTGCCAGCAGCCAAGTCTGGGGCTGGGGAAACACCATATATTTT. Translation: CASSQVWGWGNTIYF.

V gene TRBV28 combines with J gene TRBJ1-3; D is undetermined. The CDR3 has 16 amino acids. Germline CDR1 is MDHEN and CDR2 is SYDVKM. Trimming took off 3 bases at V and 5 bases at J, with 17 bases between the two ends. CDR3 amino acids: CASSLAGGLSRNTIYF. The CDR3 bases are TGTGCCAGCAGTTTGGCCGGTGGACTAAGTAGAAACACCATATATTTT. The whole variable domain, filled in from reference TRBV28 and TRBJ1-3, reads DVKVTQSSRYLVKRTGEKVFLECVQDMDHENMFWYRQDPGLGLRLIYFSYDVKMKEKGDIPEGYSVSREKKERFSLILESASTNQTSMYLCASSLAGGLSRNTIYFGEGSWLTVV.

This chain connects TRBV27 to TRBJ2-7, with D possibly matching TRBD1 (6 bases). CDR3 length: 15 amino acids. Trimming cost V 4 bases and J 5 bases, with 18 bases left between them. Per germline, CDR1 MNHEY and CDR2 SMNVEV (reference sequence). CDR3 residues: CASSSMQGPWNEQYF. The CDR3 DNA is TGTGCCAGCAGTTCAATGCAGGGGCCCTGGAACGAGCAGTACTTC.

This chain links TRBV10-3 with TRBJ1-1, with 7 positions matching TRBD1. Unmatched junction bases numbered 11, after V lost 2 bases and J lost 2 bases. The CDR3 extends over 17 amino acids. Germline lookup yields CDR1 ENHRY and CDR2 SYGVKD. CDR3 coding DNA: TGTGCCATCAGTGAGAAATACCCCAGGGGGGCCAACACTGAAGCTTTCTTT. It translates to CAISEKYPRGANTEAFF.

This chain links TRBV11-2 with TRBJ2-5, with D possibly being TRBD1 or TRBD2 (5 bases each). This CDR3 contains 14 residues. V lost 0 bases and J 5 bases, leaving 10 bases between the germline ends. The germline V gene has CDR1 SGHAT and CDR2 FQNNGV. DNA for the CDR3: TGTGCCAGCAGCTTAGAAGTGGGGGAGGAGACCCAGTACTTC. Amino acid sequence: CASSLEVGEETQYF.

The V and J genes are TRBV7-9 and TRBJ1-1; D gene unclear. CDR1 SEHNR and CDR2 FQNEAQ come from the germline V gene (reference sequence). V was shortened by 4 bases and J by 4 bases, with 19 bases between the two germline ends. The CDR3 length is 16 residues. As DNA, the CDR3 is TGTGCCAGCAGCTCCTTCGACCCCTTCCTCGGCACTGAAGCTTTCTTT. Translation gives CASSSFDPFLGTEAFF.

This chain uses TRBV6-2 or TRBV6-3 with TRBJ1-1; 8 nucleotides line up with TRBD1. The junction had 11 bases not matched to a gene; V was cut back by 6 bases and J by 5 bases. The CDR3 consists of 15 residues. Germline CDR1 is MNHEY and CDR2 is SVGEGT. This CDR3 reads CASSLTTGEGTEAFF. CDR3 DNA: TGTGCCAGCAGCCTTACGACAGGGGAGGGGACTGAAGCTTTCTTT.

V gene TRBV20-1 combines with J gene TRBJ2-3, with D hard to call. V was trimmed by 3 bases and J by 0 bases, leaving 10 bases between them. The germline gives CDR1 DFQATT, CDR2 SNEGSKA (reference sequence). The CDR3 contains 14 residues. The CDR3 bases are TGCAGTGCTAGTCGGGTACCTAGCACAGATACGCAGTATTTT. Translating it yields CSASRVPSTDTQYF.

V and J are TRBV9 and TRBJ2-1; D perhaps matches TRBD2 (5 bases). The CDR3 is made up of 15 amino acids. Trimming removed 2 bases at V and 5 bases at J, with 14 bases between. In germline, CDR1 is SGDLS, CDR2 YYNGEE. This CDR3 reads CASSVSGATDNEQFF. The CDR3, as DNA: TGTGCCAGCAGCGTCAGCGGAGCGACCGACAATGAGCAGTTCTTC.

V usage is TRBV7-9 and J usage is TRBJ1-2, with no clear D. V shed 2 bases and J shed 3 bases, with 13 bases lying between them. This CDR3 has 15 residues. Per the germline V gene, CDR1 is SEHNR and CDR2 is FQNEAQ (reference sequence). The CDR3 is CASSLKVGRDYGYTF. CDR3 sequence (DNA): TGTGCCAGCAGCTTAAAGGTCGGGCGGGACTATGGCTACACCTTC. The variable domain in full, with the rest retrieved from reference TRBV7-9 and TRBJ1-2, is DTGVSQNPRHKITKRGQNVTFRCDPISEHNRLYWYRQTLGQGPEFLTYFQNEAQLEKSRLLSDRFSAERPKGSFSTLEIQRTEQGDSAMYLCASSLKVGRDYGYTFGSGTRLTVV.

CDR3 protein: CASPNAVTDGELFF. The DNA for the CDR3 is TGTGCCAGCCCGAATGCCGTTACCGATGGGGAGCTGTTTTTT. The chain employs TRBV7-9 and TRBJ2-2; D not certain. CDR3 size: 14 residues. Germline CDR1 SEHNR, CDR2 FQNEAQ (reference sequence). V was trimmed by 8 bases and J by 8 bases, leaving 18 bases between them.

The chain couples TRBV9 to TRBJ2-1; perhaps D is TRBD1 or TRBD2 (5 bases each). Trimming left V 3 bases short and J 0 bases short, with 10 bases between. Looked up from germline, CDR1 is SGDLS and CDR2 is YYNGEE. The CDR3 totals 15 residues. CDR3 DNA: TGTGCCAGCAGCGCCTCAGGGACCTCCTACAATGAGCAGTTCTTC. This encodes CASSASGTSYNEQFF.

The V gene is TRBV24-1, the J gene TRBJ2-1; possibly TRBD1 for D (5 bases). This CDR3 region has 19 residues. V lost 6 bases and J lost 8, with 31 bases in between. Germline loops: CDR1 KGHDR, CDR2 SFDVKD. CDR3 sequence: CATSREADPHRHTWDEQFF. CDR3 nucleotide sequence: TGTGCCACCAGTCGAGAGGCAGATCCCCACAGGCATACATGGGATGAGCAGTTCTTC.

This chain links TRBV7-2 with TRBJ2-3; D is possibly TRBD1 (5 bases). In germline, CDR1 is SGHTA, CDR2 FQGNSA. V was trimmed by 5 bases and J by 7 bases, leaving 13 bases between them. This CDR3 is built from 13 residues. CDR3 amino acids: CASSAGFSYTQYF. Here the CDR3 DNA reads TGTGCCAGCAGCGCAGGGTTTTCATATACGCAGTATTTT.

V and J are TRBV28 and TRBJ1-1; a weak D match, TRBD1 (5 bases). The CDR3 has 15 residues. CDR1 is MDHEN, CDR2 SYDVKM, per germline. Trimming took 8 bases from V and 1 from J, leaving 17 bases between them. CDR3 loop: CASLPLGESNTEAFF. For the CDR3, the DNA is TGTGCCAGCCTCCCTCTGGGGGAGTCGAACACTGAAGCTTTCTTT.

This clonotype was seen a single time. CDR3 in DNA: TGTGCCAGCAGACTCCTGGGGGTTGGCTACACCTTC. Its protein product is CASRLLGVGYTF. The V call is TRBV12-3 or TRBV12-4, the J call TRBJ1-2; a weak D match, TRBD1 (5 bases). The CDR3 contains 12 residues. With 6 bases removed from V and 7 bases from J, the gap between germline ends came to 12 bases.

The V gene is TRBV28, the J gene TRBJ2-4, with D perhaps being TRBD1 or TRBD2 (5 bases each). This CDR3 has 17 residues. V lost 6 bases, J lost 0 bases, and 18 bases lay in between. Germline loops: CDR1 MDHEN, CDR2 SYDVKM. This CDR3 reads CASSLQGGGLAKNIQYF. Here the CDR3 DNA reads TGTGCCAGCAGCCTGCAGGGTGGGGGATTAGCCAAAAACATTCAGTACTTC.

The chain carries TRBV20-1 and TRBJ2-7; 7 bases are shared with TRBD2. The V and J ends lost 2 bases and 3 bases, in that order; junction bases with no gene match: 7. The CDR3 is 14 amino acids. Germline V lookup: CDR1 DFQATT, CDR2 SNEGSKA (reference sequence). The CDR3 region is CSARSLADYYEQYF. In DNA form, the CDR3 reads TGCAGTGCTAGAAGCCTAGCGGACTACTACGAGCAGTACTTC.

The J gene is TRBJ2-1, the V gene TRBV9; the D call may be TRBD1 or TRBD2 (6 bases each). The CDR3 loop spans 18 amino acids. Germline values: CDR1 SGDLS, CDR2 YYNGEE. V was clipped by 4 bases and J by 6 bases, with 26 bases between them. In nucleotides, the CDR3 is TGTGCCAGCAGCCCCGACCTAGGGGGGTTCGGGGACATCAATGAGCAGTTCTTC. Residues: CASSPDLGGFGDINEQFF.

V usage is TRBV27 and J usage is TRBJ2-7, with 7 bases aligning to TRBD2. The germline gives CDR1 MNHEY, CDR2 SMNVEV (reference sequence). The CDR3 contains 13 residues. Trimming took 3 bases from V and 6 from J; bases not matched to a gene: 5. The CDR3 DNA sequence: TGTGCCAGCAGTTTCGCGGGGGTCTTCGAGCAGTACTTC. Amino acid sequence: CASSFAGVFEQYF.

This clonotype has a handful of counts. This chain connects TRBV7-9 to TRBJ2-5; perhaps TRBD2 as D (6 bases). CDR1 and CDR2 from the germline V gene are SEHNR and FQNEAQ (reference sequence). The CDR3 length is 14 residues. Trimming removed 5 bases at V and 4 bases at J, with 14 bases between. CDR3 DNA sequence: TGTGCCAGCAGCGAAGGAGGGGTTCGAGAGACCCAGTACTTC. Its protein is CASSEGGVRETQYF.

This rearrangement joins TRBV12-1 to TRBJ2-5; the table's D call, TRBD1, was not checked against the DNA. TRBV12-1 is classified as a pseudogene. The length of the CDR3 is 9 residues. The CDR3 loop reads CATPGGQYF. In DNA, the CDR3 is TGTGCCACCCCAGGGGGCCAGTACTTC.

CDR3 bases: TGTGCCAGCAGTTTTTCTGCAGGGGAGTGGACCGGGGAGCTGTTTTTT. This encodes CASSFSAGEWTGELFF. The chain uses TRBV27 and TRBJ2-2; tentative D call: TRBD1 (6 bases). Trimming left V 3 bases short and J 5 bases short, with 16 bases between. The CDR3 is made up of 16 amino acids. CDR1 is MNHEY and CDR2 is SMNVEV in the germline V gene (reference sequence).

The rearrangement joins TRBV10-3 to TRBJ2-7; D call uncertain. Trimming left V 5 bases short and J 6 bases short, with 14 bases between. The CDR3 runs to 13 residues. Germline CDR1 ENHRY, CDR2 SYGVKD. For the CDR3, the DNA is TGTGCCATCAGTCCCACGGAGTCTCCCGAGCAGTACTTC. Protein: CAISPTESPEQYF.

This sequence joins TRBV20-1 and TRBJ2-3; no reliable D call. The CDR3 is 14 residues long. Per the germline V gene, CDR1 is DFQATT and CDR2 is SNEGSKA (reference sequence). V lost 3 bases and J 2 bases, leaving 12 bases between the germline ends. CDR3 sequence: CSASWVALTDTQYF. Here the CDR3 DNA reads TGCAGTGCTAGTTGGGTGGCTCTCACAGATACGCAGTATTTT.

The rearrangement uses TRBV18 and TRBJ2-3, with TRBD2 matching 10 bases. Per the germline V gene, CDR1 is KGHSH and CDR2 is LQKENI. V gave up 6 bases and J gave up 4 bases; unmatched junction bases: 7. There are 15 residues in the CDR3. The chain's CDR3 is CASSHPSGGADTQYF. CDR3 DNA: TGTGCCAGCTCGCACCCTAGCGGGGGAGCAGATACGCAGTATTTT.

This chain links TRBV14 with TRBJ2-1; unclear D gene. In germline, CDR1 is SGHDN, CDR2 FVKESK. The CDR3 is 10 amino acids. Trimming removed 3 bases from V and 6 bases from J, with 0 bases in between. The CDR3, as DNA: TGTGCCAGCAGCCACAATGAGCAGTTCTTC. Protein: CASSHNEQFF.